Shown below are 16 T cell receptor beta chains from a single sample sequenced in a study of immune heterogeneity within non-small cell lung tumors. CDR3 of TCR beta was amplified by multiplex PCR that used 32 V and 13 J primers. TCRdb re-analysed the multiplex PCR reads in MiXCR, keeping a single row per CDR3 protein. Seen here are around 9,700 distinct CDR3 sequences, more than 15% observed once, and the top ten hold roughly 3.8%. Bulk tumor genomic DNA, about 620 ng per sample, was used as template. Biopsies that were spaced far apart were taken, several per primary tumor, during surgery. It was patients with untreated, newly diagnosed non-small cell lung cancer who underwent curative surgery. The sequenced material came from lung tumor tissue. The receptors come from a man aged 55 to 70 with non-small cell lung cancer.

A note on this clonotype: Since a much larger clone is just one base distant, this may be a read error. V usage is TRBV20-1 and J usage is TRBJ2-7; 11 bases map to TRBD2. The germline gives CDR1 DFQATT, CDR2 SNEGSKA (reference sequence). This CDR3 spans 15 amino acids. After removal of 0 bases from V and 12 bases from J, the junction contained 13 bases not matched to a gene. CDR3 region: CSARDLASGRTRLYF. The CDR3 DNA follows: TGCAGTGCTAGAGATCTCGCTAGCGGGAGGACCAGGCTGTACTTC.

This clonotype occurred a few times. The chain is built from TRBV4-1 and TRBJ2-7; possibly TRBD2 for D (7 bases). The germline V and J ends were trimmed by 0 bases and 0 bases, with 12 bases remaining between them. CDR1 MGHRA and CDR2 YSYEKL come from the germline V gene. The CDR3 has 16 amino acids. The CDR3 DNA reads as TGCGCCAGCAGCCAAGATGGGAGGGGGACCTCCTACGAGCAGTACTTC. This translates into CASSQDGRGTSYEQYF.

This clonotype was observed many times. V gene TRBV6-1 combines with J gene TRBJ1-3; 7 bases are a match to TRBD1. This CDR3 has 21 residues. V lost 6 bases to trimming and J lost 10 bases; unmatched junction nucleotides: 33. The germline V gene has CDR1 MNHNS and CDR2 SASEGT. The CDR3 region has the DNA TGTGCCAGCAGACCAAGCTTTCGGACAGGAGACAACGACGACCCCCTGGGGACCATATATTTT. It codes for CASRPSFRTGDNDDPLGTIYF.

Only a few counts were recorded for this clonotype. The V and J genes are TRBV20-1 and TRBJ2-5; 8 nucleotides align to TRBD1. The length of the CDR3 is 9 residues. In germline, CDR1 is DFQATT, CDR2 SNEGSKA (reference sequence). CDR3 sequence reads: CSAGGTQYF. For the CDR3, the DNA is TGCAGCGCAGGGGGCACCCAGTACTTC.

In this sample, this clonotype is medium-sized. V is TRBV28 and J is TRBJ1-5; D remains ambiguous. Germline CDR1 reads MDHEN; CDR2 reads SYDVKM. Trimming took 2 bases from V and 5 from J, leaving 7 bases between them. The CDR3 extends over 13 amino acids. CDR3 amino acids: CASSLPGHQPQHF. The CDR3 region has the DNA TGTGCCAGCAGTTTACCCGGGCATCAGCCCCAGCATTTT.

With regard to this clonotype: This may arise from a read error, as a much more abundant clone is one base away. The chain links TRBV30 to TRBJ1-6, with a possible D match to TRBD1 (5 bases). Germline V CDR1 and CDR2: GTSNPN, SVGIG (reference sequence). The CDR3 is 17 residues long. CDR3 sequence: CAWSTTRTSSYNSPLQF. The CDR3 coding sequence is TGTGCCTGGAGTACTACACGGACAAGCTCCTATAATTCACCCCTCCAATTT. The variable domain in full, with the rest retrieved from reference TRBV30 and TRBJ1-6, is SQTIHQWPATLVQPVGSPLSLECTVEGTSNPNLYWYRQAAGRGLQLLFYSVGIGQISSEVPQNLSASRPQDRQFILSSKKLLLSDSGFYLCAWSTTRTSSYNSPLQFGNGTRLTVT.

This clonotype appeared many times. The chain uses TRBV19 and TRBJ2-2; D not certain. Trimming left V 2 bases short and J 4 bases short, with 8 bases between. Germline V gene lookup returns CDR1 LNHDA and CDR2 SQIVND (reference sequence). CDR3 length equals 14 residues. DNA of the CDR3: TGTGCCAGTAGTATACGACCGTCCACCGGGGAGCTGTTTTTT. Amino acid sequence: CASSIRPSTGELFF.

This clonotype ranks as medium-sized (0.01 to 0.1%). The chain uses TRBV6-1 and TRBJ1-5, with D possibly TRBD1 on 6 matching bases. CDR1 MNHNS and CDR2 SASEGT come from the germline V gene. The ends were cut back, 1 base at V and 5 bases at J, with 12 bases in the middle. CDR3 size: 15 residues. This chain's CDR3 is CASSEEDRNHQPQHF. For the CDR3, the DNA is TGTGCCAGCAGTGAAGAAGACAGGAATCATCAGCCCCAGCATTTT.

Only a few counts were recorded for this clonotype. This rearrangement joins TRBV20-1 to TRBJ2-1; D is possibly TRBD2 (6 bases). CDR1 is DFQATT, CDR2 SNEGSKA, per germline (reference sequence). V was shortened by 7 bases and J by 4 bases, with 8 bases between the two germline ends. This CDR3 region has 11 residues. The CDR3 sequence is CSGSGYNEQFF. The CDR3 nucleotides read TGCAGTGGAAGCGGGTACAATGAGCAGTTCTTC.

This clonotype is medium-sized within its sample. The chain employs TRBV19 and TRBJ2-2; D unresolved. The germline V gene has CDR1 LNHDA and CDR2 SQIVND (reference sequence). The CDR3 has 14 residues. Trimming left V 10 bases short and J 7 bases short, with 19 bases between. The CDR3 sequence: CATAGTLIHGELFF. CDR3 in DNA: TGTGCCACCGCCGGCACCCTCATCCACGGGGAGCTGTTTTTT.

Sample share makes this clonotype medium-sized. CDR3 loop: CASSPGQGISGSNQPQHF. The CDR3 nucleotides read TGTGCCAGTAGTCCGGGACAGGGGATTTCAGGTAGCAATCAGCCCCAGCATTTT. The gene calls are TRBV19 and TRBJ1-5, with 10 bases matching TRBD1. J lost 0 bases, V lost 5 bases, and 10 bases had no gene match. Germline V CDR1 and CDR2: LNHDA, SQIVND (reference sequence). CDR3 length equals 18 residues. Using reference TRBV19 and TRBJ1-5 for the parts outside the CDR3, the full variable domain is DGGITQSPKYLFRKEGQNVTLSCEQNLNHDAMYWYRQDPGQGLRLIYYSQIVNDFQKGDIAEGYSVSREKKESFPLTVTSAQKNPTAFYLCASSPGQGISGSNQPQHFGDGTRLSIL.

The chain joins TRBV30 to TRBJ1-1, with 7 bases lining up with TRBD1. Germline V gene sequence: CDR1 GTSNPN, CDR2 SVGIG (reference sequence). The V gene end was trimmed by 2 bases and the J gene end by 7 bases; junction bases not matched to a gene: 7. This CDR3 is built from 13 residues. In DNA form, the CDR3 reads TGTGCCTGGAGTTTCGGCAGGGGGAATGAAGCTTTCTTT. The encoded protein is CAWSFGRGNEAFF.

The rearrangement joins TRBV30 to TRBJ2-7; D gene uncertain. With 4 bases removed from V and 2 bases from J, the gap between germline ends came to 18 bases. The CDR3 is made up of 15 amino acids. Germline V gene sequence: CDR1 GTSNPN, CDR2 SVGIG (reference sequence). DNA for the CDR3: TGTGCCTGGACCCCCCCCCCAGCATGGACCTACGAGCAGTACTTC. Protein product: CAWTPPPAWTYEQYF. The full variable domain, in which reference TRBV30 and TRBJ2-7 provide the parts outside the CDR3, is SQTIHQWPATLVQPVGSPLSLECTVEGTSNPNLYWYRQAAGRGLQLLFYSVGIGQISSEVPQNLSASRPQDRQFILSSKKLLLSDSGFYLCAWTPPPAWTYEQYFGPGTRLTVT.

The sample holds a few counts of this clonotype. The genes are TRBV7-9 and TRBJ1-1; D might be TRBD1 (6 bases). Germline V gene data show CDR1 as SEHNR and CDR2 as FQNEAQ (reference sequence). Trimming cost V 2 bases and J 4 bases, with 23 bases left between them. The CDR3 is 18 amino acids. As DNA, the CDR3 is TGTGCCAGCAGCTTAAGGGCCGGGGGGGACAATTCTGTCACTGAAGCTTTCTTT. It translates to CASSLRAGGDNSVTEAFF.

This clonotype was seen more than once but under ten times. The chain joins TRBV5-4 to TRBJ2-7; unclear D gene. V lost 0 bases to trimming and J lost 6 bases, with 7 bases between them. The length of the CDR3 is 12 residues. Germline loops: CDR1 SGHNT, CDR2 YYREEE (reference sequence). In nucleotides, the CDR3 is TGTGCCAGCAGCTTGGTAGGGTCCGAGCAGTACTTC. Its protein is CASSLVGSEQYF.

This clonotype ranks as medium-sized. Here the CDR3 DNA reads TGTGCCAGCAGCTTGGTACTGCGGGACTACCACTACGAGCAGTACTTC. Its protein is CASSLVLRDYHYEQYF. The V gene is TRBV5-6, the J gene TRBJ2-7; TRBD2 matches 7 bases. The CDR3 runs 16 residues. Germline V gives CDR1 SGHDT, CDR2 YYEEEE. With 0 bases clipped from V and 3 bases from J, the junction kept 9 bases outside the gene matches.